These 27 T cell receptor beta chains were sequenced from one sample in a study of T cells expressing NK-cell markers. No DNA is given; TCRdb re-called the 5' RACE reads and lists each CDR3 protein once. The listing contains roughly 350,000 distinct CDR3 sequences. Sequenced: blood T cells: a sorted CD56 or NKG2C T cell subset, CD4+ or CD8+ T cells, or bulk PBMC T cells (not recorded which). The receptors originated from a man aged 18-75 years in good health.

V and J are TRBV7-6 and TRBJ2-7; the TCRdb D gene call, TRBD2, has no DNA to confirm it. CDR3 length equals 15 residues. Germline-derived CDR1 and CDR2 are SGHVS and FNYEAQ. CDR3 sequence: CASSLVASGFYEQYF.

This chain connects TRBV5-6 to TRBJ1-4. Per germline, CDR1 SGHDT and CDR2 YYEEEE. The CDR3 has 16 amino acids. CDR3 sequence reads: CASSSLAGATNEKLFF.

The V gene is TRBV15, the J gene TRBJ2-4. The germline V gene encodes CDR1 LNHNV and CDR2 YYDKDF (reference sequence). This CDR3 is 14 amino acids long. The CDR3 sequence is CATSKGVDLNIQYF.

CDR3 protein: CASSPTRPNTDTQYF. The chain recombines TRBV28 with TRBJ2-3. Per germline, CDR1 MDHEN and CDR2 SYDVKM. The CDR3 consists of 15 residues.

The chain combines TRBV28 with TRBJ1-4; with no DNA, the TCRdb D assignment of TRBD1 cannot be verified. The CDR3 covers 14 residues. Germline V gene sequence: CDR1 MDHEN, CDR2 SYDVKM. The CDR3 loop reads CATRLRGLNEKLFF.

This chain joins TRBV18 and TRBJ2-5; TCRdb's assignment of TRBD1 cannot be checked, as there is no DNA. CDR3 size: 17 residues. The germline V gene has CDR1 KGHSH and CDR2 LQKENI. The CDR3: CASSPPIGTGVGGTQYF. The complete variable domain, with remaining parts taken from reference TRBV18 and TRBJ2-5, reads NAGVMQNPRHLVRRRGQEARLRCSPMKGHSHVYWYRQLPEEGLKFMVYLQKENIIDESGMPKERFSAEFPKEGPSILRIQQVVRGDSAAYFCASSPPIGTGVGGTQYFGPGTRLLVL.

V gene TRBV5-1 combines with J gene TRBJ1-1; as DNA is missing, the TRBD1 call by TCRdb cannot be tested. Germline lookup yields CDR1 SGHRS and CDR2 YFSETQ. This CDR3 comprises 14 residues. The CDR3 loop reads CASSLNTMNTEAFF.

The chain carries TRBV7-9 and TRBJ1-4. The CDR3 has 16 residues. Germline V gene sequence: CDR1 SEHNR, CDR2 FQNEAQ (reference sequence). This CDR3 reads CASSYTGRPRDEKLFF.

This chain links TRBV7-3 with TRBJ2-3; there is no DNA to check the TCRdb D call of TRBD1. The CDR3 totals 19 residues. Germline CDR1 SGHTA, CDR2 FQGTGA. The CDR3 sequence is CASSPGTGSGWVRLDTQYF.

V and J are TRBV12-3 or TRBV12-4 and TRBJ2-7; TCRdb's D call of TRBD1 is untestable without DNA. The CDR3 spans 14 residues. CDR3 amino acids: CASTKGGDSYEQYF.

The chain is built from TRBV6-1 and TRBJ1-4; lacking DNA, the TRBD1 call made by TCRdb goes unchecked. The CDR3 is made up of 13 amino acids. The germline gives CDR1 MNHNS, CDR2 SASEGT. The CDR3 here is CASSGDRTRELFF.

The rearrangement uses TRBV28 and TRBJ2-7; TCRdb's D gene call, TRBD1, goes unchecked for lack of DNA. CDR3 length: 16 residues. Germline values: CDR1 MDHEN, CDR2 SYDVKM. CDR3 sequence: CASSSPAGPKGYEQYF.

V usage is TRBV27 and J usage is TRBJ2-7; the TCRdb D gene call, TRBD1, has no DNA to confirm it. Germline values: CDR1 MNHEY, CDR2 SMNVEV (reference sequence). The CDR3 is 14 residues long. The CDR3: CASKSPGTRYEQYF.

This sequence joins TRBV19 and TRBJ2-1; TCRdb lists TRBD1, though no DNA is available to test this call. The CDR3 extends over 13 amino acids. Per the germline V gene, CDR1 is LNHDA and CDR2 is SQIVND (reference sequence). The CDR3 sequence: CASKVRGLNEQFF.

The chain employs TRBV5-1 and TRBJ1-3. The V gene's germline CDR1 is SGHRS and CDR2 YFSETQ. The CDR3 is 16 residues long. The CDR3 sequence is CASSPNGGGSGNTIYF.

This sequence joins TRBV6-1 and TRBJ2-1; checking the TCRdb D call of TRBD2 is not possible without DNA. CDR3 size: 16 residues. Germline lookup yields CDR1 MNHNS and CDR2 SASEGT. CDR3: CASSGTSEPSYNEQFF.

This chain connects TRBV11-2 to TRBJ2-3; TCRdb indicates TRBD2, and absent DNA this call remains unverified. Germline V gives CDR1 SGHAT, CDR2 FQNNGV. CDR3 length: 19 residues. The CDR3 is CASSPRHSGLAGASDTQYF.

The V call is TRBV12-3 or TRBV12-4, the J call TRBJ2-7; TCRdb picks TRBD1, but there is no DNA to check that call. The CDR3 has 17 residues. CDR3: CASSPPSHGTPSYEQYF.

The V call is TRBV6-5, the J call TRBJ2-2; TCRdb selects TRBD2, and the lack of DNA leaves this call unchecked. There are 16 residues in the CDR3. Germline CDR1 is MNHEY and CDR2 is SVGAGI. CDR3 residues: CASSYSTSGVTGELFF.

The chain recombines TRBV6-2 or TRBV6-3 with TRBJ2-6; TCRdb returns TRBD1, unconfirmable since there is no DNA. There are 17 residues in the CDR3. Per germline, CDR1 MNHEY and CDR2 SVGEGT. The CDR3 loop reads CASSDRGAHSGANVLTF.

The gene calls are TRBV30 and TRBJ1-1; TCRdb returns TRBD1, unconfirmable since there is no DNA. Germline V CDR1 and CDR2: GTSNPN, SVGIG (reference sequence). The CDR3 consists of 15 residues. The CDR3 here is CAWTLTGQGWTEAFF.

The chain employs TRBV6-1 and TRBJ2-3; the TCRdb call, TRBD2, lacks DNA for checking. Germline V CDR1 and CDR2: MNHNS, SASEGT. The CDR3 is 16 amino acids. CDR3 loop: CASSEDWANSGTTQYF.

The chain joins TRBV2 to TRBJ1-5. This CDR3 region has 14 residues. In germline, CDR1 is SNHLY, CDR2 FYNNEI. The CDR3 spells CASSDIWENQPQHF.

V is TRBV4-1 and J is TRBJ2-3; TCRdb proposes TRBD1, but this gene call is untestable without DNA. Germline V gene lookup returns CDR1 MGHRA and CDR2 YSYEKL. There are 17 residues in the CDR3. CDR3 loop: CASSQVRQGAGTDTQYF.

The J gene is TRBJ2-1, the V gene TRBV7-2; the TRBD2 assignment by TCRdb is unverifiable without DNA. The CDR3 loop spans 15 amino acids. Germline V CDR1 and CDR2: SGHTA, FQGNSA. The CDR3 loop reads CASSPPGLATNEQFF.

The chain couples TRBV6-1 to TRBJ1-5. The CDR3 sequence is 15 residues long. Per germline, CDR1 MNHNS and CDR2 SASEGT. The CDR3 loop reads CASSLTYSPYQPQHF.

This chain links TRBV18 with TRBJ1-1. The germline V gene encodes CDR1 KGHSH and CDR2 LQKENI. The CDR3 extends over 15 amino acids. Here the CDR3 reads CASSPKITENTEAFF.